This paragraph covers one T cell receptor (beta chain) sequence. This specimen comes from a study of identical twins. The CDR3 length is 15 residues. V dropped 5 bases and J dropped 5; count of bases not matched to a gene: 9. Via MiXCR, TCRdb re-called the 5' RACE reads, giving one row per CDR3 protein. Of about 890,000 distinct CDR3 sequences in the sample, more than 9% were seen once. The same data also contributed to another study, on yellow fever vaccine responses in identical twins.

The sequenced material came from PBMCs. This clonotype was sampled from a woman aged 18 to 35 in good health. This chain links TRBV12-3 or TRBV12-4 with TRBJ2-5; 9 bases map to TRBD2. CDR3 region: CASSHSGGYWETQYF. The CDR3 DNA sequence: TGTGCCAGCAGTCATAGCGGGGGCTATTGGGAGACCCAGTACTTC.